The 12 T cell receptor beta chains listed next were all sequenced from one sample in a study of long-term antiretroviral therapy in people with HIV. Sequencing used immunoSEQ v3.0 at survey level. Using immunoSEQ multiplex PCR, the repertoire was profiled, and TCRdb retains in-frame clones only, with some absent. In the table there are 25,000 to 35,000 clones, approximately 86% of which are singletons. The sequencing used unsorted PBMCs, collected about 5 years before starting antiretroviral therapy. These receptors were obtained from a man aged 50 to 60 with HIV.

The rearrangement links TRBV30 to TRBJ1-5; D gene unclear. V was cut by 3 bases and J by 4 bases, with 16 bases left in between. CDR3 length: 15 residues. Germline CDR1 and CDR2: GTSNPN and SVGIG (reference sequence). CDR3 residues: CAWSPLGNINQPQHF. The DNA of the CDR3 is TGTGCCTGGAGCCCCCTAGGGAATATTAATCAGCCCCAGCATTTT.

The chain employs TRBV21-1 and TRBJ2-7; TRBD2 is the table's D call and was not checked against the DNA. TRBV21-1 is recorded as a pseudogene. The CDR3 has 17 amino acids. CDR3: CASSKKWASGRSDEQYF. The CDR3 DNA reads as TGTGCCAGCAGCAAAAAATGGGCTAGCGGGAGGAGTGACGAGCAGTACTTC.

The V call is TRBV4-1, the J call TRBJ2-5, with 8 bases that match TRBD2. Trimming cost V 0 bases and J 0 bases; bases outside gene matches: 6. The CDR3 loop spans 17 amino acids. CDR1 and CDR2 from the germline V gene are MGHRA and YSYEKL. The DNA for the CDR3 is TGCGCCAGCAGCCAAGAAATTGGGGGACTAGACCAAGAGACCCAGTACTTC. This translates into CASSQEIGGLDQETQYF.

CDR3 region: CASSLSGAGGYEQYF. For the CDR3, the DNA is TGTGCCAGCAGCTTAAGTGGGGCAGGGGGCTACGAGCAGTACTTC. The chain joins TRBV7-3 to TRBJ2-7, with 7 positions matching TRBD1. The CDR3 contains 15 residues. V was pared by 1 base and J by 3 bases, with 6 bases of the junction left unmatched. Germline CDR1 and CDR2: SGHTA and FQGTGA.

The chain employs TRBV5-1 and TRBJ2-5; 7 bases fit TRBD1. The germline V gene encodes CDR1 SGHRS and CDR2 YFSETQ. Germline trimming cut 4 bases from V and 2 bases from J; bases unmatched to any gene: 8. The CDR3 runs 15 residues. CDR3 sequence: CASSPQGTRQETQYF. The CDR3 region has the DNA TGCGCCAGCAGCCCACAGGGGACCCGGCAAGAGACCCAGTACTTC.

This chain connects TRBV6-4 to TRBJ1-2, with 8 bases matching TRBD1. This CDR3 is built from 15 residues. CDR1 and CDR2 from the germline V gene are MRHNA and SNTAGT. V was clipped by 1 base and J by 8 bases; unmatched bases: 9. The CDR3 DNA reads TGTGCCAGCAGTGACTGGCCAGGGGGCGGTCAAGGCTACACCTTC. This codes for CASSDWPGGGQGYTF.

The chain carries TRBV5-5 and TRBJ1-3; possibly TRBD1 for D (6 bases). The germline V gene has CDR1 SGHKS and CDR2 YYEKEE (reference sequence). The CDR3 is 15 amino acids. V lost 4 bases and J 0 bases, leaving 11 bases between the germline ends. The CDR3 loop is CASSTDRGSGNTIYF. For the CDR3, the DNA is TGTGCCAGCAGCACGGACAGAGGCTCTGGAAACACCATATATTTT. The variable domain in full, with the rest retrieved from reference TRBV5-5 and TRBJ1-3, is DAGVTQSPTHLIKTRGQQVTLRCSPISGHKSVSWYQQVLGQGPQFIFQYYEKEERGRGNFPDRFSARQFPNYSSELNVNALLLGDSALYLCASSTDRGSGNTIYFGEGSWLTVV.

CDR3 coding DNA: TGCAGTGTTAGCCCCGGGGATACGCAGTATTTT. Translating gives CSVSPGDTQYF. The gene calls are TRBV20-1 and TRBJ2-3; D uncertain. Germline V gives CDR1 DFQATT, CDR2 SNEGSKA (reference sequence). The CDR3 length is 11 residues. V gave up 7 bases and J gave up 6 bases, with 11 bases separating them.

In its sample, this clone was seen once. The rearrangement joins TRBV5-1 to TRBJ2-7, with D perhaps assigned TRBD1 or TRBD2 (5 bases each). V lost 2 bases and J 2 bases, leaving 17 bases between the germline ends. CDR3 length: 16 amino acids. Germline-derived CDR1 and CDR2 are SGHRS and YFSETQ. The CDR3 protein is CASSFPRDEQAYEQYF. In DNA form, the CDR3 reads TGCGCCAGCAGCTTCCCCCGGGACGAGCAGGCCTACGAGCAGTACTTC.

V is TRBV2 and J is TRBJ2-7; TRBD2 might be the D (5 bases). The CDR3 runs 14 residues. Looked up from germline, CDR1 is SNHLY and CDR2 is FYNNEI. V shed 3 bases and J shed 2 bases, with 11 bases lying between them. The CDR3 here is CASSDWQRTYEQYF. DNA of the CDR3: TGTGCCAGCAGTGATTGGCAGCGGACCTACGAGCAGTACTTC.

The CDR3 nucleotides read TGTGCCAGCAGCCGCCCCGGGACAGGGGGCAGCCGGGTGACAGATACGCAGTATTTT. Translating it yields CASSRPGTGGSRVTDTQYF. The J gene is TRBJ2-3, the V gene TRBV7-2; 12 bases fit TRBD1. CDR3 length: 19 residues. In germline, CDR1 is SGHTA, CDR2 FQGNSA. Unmatched junction bases numbered 15, after V lost 5 bases and J lost 3 bases.

This chain joins TRBV5-1 and TRBJ1-2, with TRBD1 as a possible D gene (5 bases). Between the trimmed V and J ends, which lost 4 bases and 4 bases, there was a span of 17 bases. There are 15 residues in the CDR3. CDR1 and CDR2 (germline): SGHRS, YFSETQ. For the CDR3, the DNA is TGCGCCAGCAGCCCCGGTCCGGGGGAAGGCTATGGCTACACCTTC. As protein: CASSPGPGEGYGYTF.